Shown below are 21 T cell receptor beta chains from a single sample sequenced in a study of blood T cell repertoires in COVID-19. Some clones are missing from TCRdb's copy, which holds only in-frame ones; the method was immunoSEQ multiplex PCR. The sample contains roughly 110,000 clones, 70% to 90% of which appear only once. The source material was peripheral blood. The receptor source for this set is a woman aged 65 to 85 who had recovered from COVID-19.

V usage is TRBV6-6 and J usage is TRBJ1-3, with 8 nucleotides matching TRBD1. J lost 4 bases, V lost 8 bases, and 13 bases had no gene match. CDR1 and CDR2 (germline): MNHNY, SVGAGI (reference sequence). CDR3 length: 16 residues. The CDR3 DNA reads TGTGCCAGCTACCGCGCAGGGGGCACGGAAGGAAACACCATATATTTT. It specifies CASYRAGGTEGNTIYF.

This clone occurred once. V gene TRBV18 combines with J gene TRBJ1-1, with D possibly matching TRBD1 (5 bases). The CDR3 is 16 amino acids. Germline CDR1 reads KGHSH; CDR2 reads LQKENI. The germline V and J ends were trimmed by 5 bases and 1 base, with 17 bases remaining between them. Here the CDR3 DNA reads TGTGCCAGCTCATCTGATCCGAGGCAGGGGAACACTGAAGCTTTCTTT. It specifies CASSSDPRQGNTEAFF.

The CDR3 loop reads CASSGDSLREKLFF. In DNA form, the CDR3 reads TGTGCCAGTAGTGGGGACAGTCTAAGGGAAAAACTGTTTTTT. The V gene is TRBV19, the J gene TRBJ1-4; TRBD1 matches at 7 bases. The CDR3 contains 14 residues. The V gene end was trimmed by 5 bases and the J gene end by 8 bases; junction bases not matched to a gene: 8. Germline CDR1 and CDR2: LNHDA and SQIVND (reference sequence).

The gene calls are TRBV6-6 and TRBJ2-3, with D possibly TRBD2 on 6 matching bases. This CDR3 is built from 12 residues. Trimming stripped 8 bases from V and 2 bases from J, with 8 bases between. Germline V gene lookup returns CDR1 MNHNY and CDR2 SVGAGI (reference sequence). In nucleotides, the CDR3 is TGTGCCAGCCTAGCGCCCACAGATACGCAGTATTTT. As protein: CASLAPTDTQYF.

This clone occurred once. The chain has TRBV3-1 (or the pseudogene TRBV3-2) and TRBJ1-6; 10 bases fit TRBD1. CDR1 and CDR2 (germline): LGHDT, YNNKEL (reference sequence). With 5 bases clipped from V and 10 bases from J, the junction kept 5 bases outside the gene matches. The CDR3 has 14 residues. The CDR3 DNA is TGTGCCAGCAGCGCCGGGACAGGGGAGTCACCCCTCCACTTT. As protein: CASSAGTGESPLHF.

This clone was observed a single time. The chain has TRBV4-1 and TRBJ2-1; D uncertain. This CDR3 spans 14 amino acids. Per germline, CDR1 MGHRA and CDR2 YSYEKL. V lost 1 base, J lost 6 bases, and 10 bases lay in between. The CDR3 here is CASSQGGRSNEQFF. CDR3 nucleotides: TGCGCCAGCAGCCAAGGAGGTAGAAGCAATGAGCAGTTCTTC.

This clone was counted once. This rearrangement joins TRBV2 to TRBJ2-2, with 12 bases aligning to TRBD1. The CDR3 length is 15 residues. Germline assignment: CDR1 SNHLY and CDR2 FYNNEI. V lost 6 bases, J lost 5 bases, and 4 bases stayed unmatched. The CDR3 spells CASRGDRGLTGELFF. CDR3 DNA: TGTGCCAGCAGGGGGGACAGGGGGCTGACCGGGGAGCTGTTTTTT.

The CDR3 sequence: CASSLTAGGPDTQYF. The CDR3 nucleotides are TGTGCCAGCAGCCTCACAGCGGGGGGGCCAGATACGCAGTATTTT. This sequence joins TRBV7-2 and TRBJ2-3; 10 bases match TRBD2. After removal of 5 bases from V and 4 bases from J, the junction contained 6 bases not matched to a gene. This CDR3 has 15 amino acids. Germline CDR1 SGHTA, CDR2 FQGNSA.

V and J are TRBV5-1 and TRBJ2-2; D is perhaps TRBD2 (6 bases). CDR3 size: 15 residues. V was cut by 0 bases and J by 2 bases, with 8 bases left in between. The germline gives CDR1 SGHRS, CDR2 YFSETQ. The CDR3 DNA follows: TGCGCCAGCAGCTTGGGGAGGGGCAACACCGGGGAGCTGTTTTTT. Translated: CASSLGRGNTGELFF.

This clone was recorded only once. J is TRBJ1-5 and V is TRBV6-5; D gene ambiguous. CDR3 length: 13 residues. The V gene's germline CDR1 is MNHEY and CDR2 SVGAGI. V lost 6 bases and J lost 5, with 11 bases in between. The CDR3 sequence is CASSRVPDQPQHF. In nucleotides, the CDR3 is TGTGCCAGCAGCCGGGTGCCGGATCAGCCCCAGCATTTT.

The chain carries TRBV7-9 and TRBJ1-1; TRBD1 agrees at 9 bases. With 3 bases clipped from V and 4 bases from J, the junction kept 3 bases outside the gene matches. The CDR3 sequence is 14 residues long. CDR1 and CDR2 (germline): SEHNR, FQNEAQ (reference sequence). The CDR3 reads CASSFDRGGTEAFF. CDR3 sequence (DNA): TGTGCCAGCAGCTTCGACAGGGGGGGCACTGAAGCTTTCTTT.

The genes are TRBV6-5 and TRBJ2-3, with TRBD2 as a possible D gene (6 bases). Trimming shortened V by 2 bases and J by 2 bases, and 11 bases separated the two germline ends. The CDR3 sequence is 15 residues long. Germline assignment: CDR1 MNHEY and CDR2 SVGAGI. CDR3 DNA sequence: TGTGCCAGCAGTTACGGGGGACTCATCACAGATACGCAGTATTTT. Its translation: CASSYGGLITDTQYF.

The V gene is TRBV5-1, the J gene TRBJ1-3; D is possibly TRBD1 (5 bases). The germline V gene encodes CDR1 SGHRS and CDR2 YFSETQ. Deletions cut 0 bases from V and 4 bases from J, with 8 bases between. The CDR3 extends over 14 amino acids. The CDR3, as DNA: TGCGCCAGCAGCTTGGGACAGCCAGGAAACACCATATATTTT. Translated: CASSLGQPGNTIYF.

The CDR3 reads CASRPGQGGYEQYF. In DNA, the CDR3 is TGTGCCAGCAGGCCCGGACAGGGGGGGTACGAGCAGTACTTC. The genes are TRBV2 and TRBJ2-7, with 10 bases matching TRBD1. The CDR3 consists of 14 residues. Germline V gene lookup returns CDR1 SNHLY and CDR2 FYNNEI. Unmatched junction bases numbered 6, after V lost 6 bases and J lost 4 bases.

The V and J genes are TRBV4-3 and TRBJ2-5, with D perhaps matching TRBD2 (7 bases). This CDR3 is 15 amino acids long. Per germline, CDR1 LGHNA and CDR2 YSLEER. The V and J ends lost 1 base and 2 bases respectively, with 11 bases between them. This CDR3 reads CASSQGGGRQETQYF. CDR3 coding DNA: TGCGCCAGCAGCCAAGGCGGGGGCCGACAAGAGACCCAGTACTTC.

The V and J genes are TRBV19 and TRBJ2-5, with TRBD2 identical over 10 bases. Germline-derived CDR1 and CDR2 are LNHDA and SQIVND (reference sequence). The CDR3 spans 17 residues. Trimming removed 3 bases from V and 2 bases from J; junction bases left unmatched: 9. The CDR3 region is CASSIPSIAGGQETQYF. CDR3 sequence (DNA): TGTGCCAGTAGTATCCCCTCGATAGCGGGAGGACAAGAGACCCAGTACTTC.

This clone was found once. This chain links TRBV21-1 with TRBJ2-2; TRBD2, the table's D call, was not compared with the DNA. TRBV21-1 is listed as a pseudogene. The CDR3 is 13 amino acids. The CDR3 loop is CASTTRGTGELFF. CDR3 DNA sequence: TGTGCCAGCACCACCCGGGGAACCGGGGAGCTGTTTTTT.

This clone was observed a single time. This rearrangement joins TRBV18 to TRBJ2-5; D is unclear. Germline V CDR1 and CDR2: KGHSH, LQKENI. V lost 6 bases, J lost 5 bases, and 19 bases lay in between. This CDR3 spans 15 amino acids. The CDR3 coding sequence is TGTGCCAGCTCCTTCCTTCGAGCGCTGGGTGAGACCCAGTACTTC. Its translation: CASSFLRALGETQYF.

The J gene is TRBJ2-1, the V gene TRBV10-2; D possibly corresponds to TRBD2 (6 bases). CDR1 WSHSY and CDR2 SAAADI come from the germline V gene. The CDR3 runs 15 residues. Between the trimmed V and J ends, which lost 1 base and 3 bases, there was a span of 10 bases. The CDR3 coding sequence is TGCGCCAGCAGTGAGTTGGGGGGTAACTACAATGAGCAGTTCTTC. Amino acid sequence: CASSELGGNYNEQFF.

The chain joins TRBV28 to TRBJ2-3; D uncertain. This CDR3 is built from 12 residues. The V gene's germline CDR1 is MDHEN and CDR2 SYDVKM. Trimming left V 5 bases short and J 6 bases short, with 9 bases between. The CDR3 DNA sequence: TGTGCCAGCAGTACTGCAATGGATACGCAGTATTTT. It is translated as CASSTAMDTQYF. The full variable domain, its missing parts supplied by reference TRBV28 and TRBJ2-3, is DVKVTQSSRYLVKRTGEKVFLECVQDMDHENMFWYRQDPGLGLRLIYFSYDVKMKEKGDIPEGYSVSREKKERFSLILESASTNQTSMYLCASSTAMDTQYFGPGTRLTVL.

The chain employs TRBV7-2 and TRBJ2-3, with 8 bases identical to TRBD2. This CDR3 region has 15 residues. The J segment lost 4 bases and the V segment lost 1 base, leaving 4 bases of the junction unmatched. Germline-derived CDR1 and CDR2 are SGHTA and FQGNSA. The CDR3 region has the DNA TGTGCCAGCAGCTTAGAGCGGGGGAGCTCAGATACGCAGTATTTT. This gives the protein CASSLERGSSDTQYF. Based on the CDR3 plus reference TRBV7-2 and TRBJ2-3, the full variable domain is GAGVSQSPSNKVTEKGKDVELRCDPISGHTALYWYRQSLGQGLEFLIYFQGNSAPDKSGLPSDRFSAERTGGSVSTLTIQRTQQEDSAVYLCASSLERGSSDTQYFGPGTRLTVL.